These T cell receptor beta chains were read from a single sample in a study of low-dose radiotherapy and immunotherapy resistance in tumors. TCRdb reprocessed the reads via MiXCR and lists one record per CDR3 protein. The sample records tens of thousands of distinct CDR3 sequences, 25% to 40% being singletons. Sequenced here: PBMCs, sampled before treatment. The receptors here all came from a male donor with gallbladder cancer. Each CDR3 is given with its conserved first and last residue.

v_call,j_call,cdr3_aa
TRBV5-1,TRBJ2-2,CASSLVPANTGELFF
TRBV27,TRBJ2-3,CASSPGWGRGTDTQYF
TRBV5-4,TRBJ2-2,CASGPVGVGEPFF
TRBV5-1,TRBJ2-3,CASSWDADTQYF
TRBV7-2,TRBJ2-1,CASSLGSSPNEQFF
TRBV5-4,TRBJ2-2,CASSRGAGQGAGELFF
TRBV19,TRBJ2-7,CASLIGTGGRYEQYF
TRBV19,TRBJ2-7,CASSPRRETNSEQYF
TRBV7-8,TRBJ2-1,CASSPGVAGGFEQFF
TRBV1,TRBJ2-1,CTSSHWQDLRATLRNNEQFF
TRBV30,TRBJ1-2,CAGDKKNYGYTF
TRBV4-1,TRBJ2-5,CASSQLAGEQETQYF
TRBV6-1,TRBJ1-1,CASSEWTGYSPEAFF
TRBV1,TRBJ1-4,CASSQDLRSNEKLFF
TRBV27,TRBJ1-2,CASREGGPYNYGYTF
TRBV7-8,TRBJ1-1,CASSLGLVNTEAFF
TRBV7-2,TRBJ2-5,CASSLDGTPATQYF